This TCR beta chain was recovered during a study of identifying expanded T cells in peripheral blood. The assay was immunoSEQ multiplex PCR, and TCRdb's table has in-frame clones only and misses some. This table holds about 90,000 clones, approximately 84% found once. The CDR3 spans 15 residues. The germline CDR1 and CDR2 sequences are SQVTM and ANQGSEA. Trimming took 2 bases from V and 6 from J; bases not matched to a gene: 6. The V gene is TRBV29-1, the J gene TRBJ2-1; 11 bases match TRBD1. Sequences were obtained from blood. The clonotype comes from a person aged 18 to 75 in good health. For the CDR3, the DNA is TGCAGCGTTGAAATGTATGGGACAGGGGGCAATGAGCAGTTCTTC. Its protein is CSVEMYGTGGNEQFF.